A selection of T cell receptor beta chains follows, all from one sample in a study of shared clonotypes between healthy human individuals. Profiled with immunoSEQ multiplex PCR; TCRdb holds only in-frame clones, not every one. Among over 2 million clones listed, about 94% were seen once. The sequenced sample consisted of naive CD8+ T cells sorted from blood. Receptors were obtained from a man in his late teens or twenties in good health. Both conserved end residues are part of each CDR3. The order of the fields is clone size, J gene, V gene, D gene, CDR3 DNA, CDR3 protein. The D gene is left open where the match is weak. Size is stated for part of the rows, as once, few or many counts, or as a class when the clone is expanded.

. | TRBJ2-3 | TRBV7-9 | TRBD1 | TGTGCCAGCAGCTCCATCTCGGGACAGGGGGCGCGAAAGCAGTATTTT | CASSSISGQGARKQYF
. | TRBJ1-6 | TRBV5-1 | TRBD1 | TGCGCCAGCAGCTTGGGGGGACAGGGTGGGTCACCCCTCCACTTT | CASSLGGQGGSPLHF
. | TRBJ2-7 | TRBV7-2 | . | TGTGCCAGCAGCTCCCCAGGGCCCGACGAGCAGTACTTC | CASSSPGPDEQYF
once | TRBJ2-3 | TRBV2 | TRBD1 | TGTGCCAGCAGTTGGGGACAGGCCATTCTCACAGATACGCAGTATTTT | CASSWGQAILTDTQYF
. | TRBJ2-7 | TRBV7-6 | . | TGTGCCAGCAGCCCCTTGGGCCCCTCCTACGAGCAGTACTTC | CASSPLGPSYEQYF
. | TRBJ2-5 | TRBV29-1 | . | TGCAGCGTTGAAGATCACCGAGAGCAAGAGACCCAGTACTTC | CSVEDHREQETQYF
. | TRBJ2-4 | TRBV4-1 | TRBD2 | TGCGCCAGCAGCCAAGCGGTTAGCGGGGGAAACATTCAGTACTTC | CASSQAVSGGNIQYF
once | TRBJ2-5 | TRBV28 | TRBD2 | TGTGCCAGCAGTTTGTCCGCCGACAGAAAATTTCAGCGGGAGCCACAAGAGACCCAGTACTTC | CASSLSADRKFQREPQETQYF
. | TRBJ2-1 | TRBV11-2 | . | TGTGCCAGCAGCTTAGATAGGAATGAGCAGTTCTTC | CASSLDRNEQFF
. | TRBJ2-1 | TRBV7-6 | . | TGTGCCAGCAGCCCTTACGGTTGGGCAATTGATGAGCAGTTCTTC | CASSPYGWAIDEQFF
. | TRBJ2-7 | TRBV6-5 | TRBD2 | TGTGCCAGCAGTCAGGGACTAGAGGGCGAGCAGTACTTC | CASSQGLEGEQYF
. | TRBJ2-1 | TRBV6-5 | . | TGTGCCAGCGGCCCTTCGGTAGTATTCGATGAGCAGTTCTTC | CASGPSVVFDEQFF
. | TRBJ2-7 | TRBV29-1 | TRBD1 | TGCAGCGTTGTACAGGGGACAGGGGGCTACGAGCAGTACTTC | CSVVQGTGGYEQYF
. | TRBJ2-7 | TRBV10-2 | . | TGCGCCAGCTCCGAGGGCCCCCTTGGCGAGCAGTACTTC | CASSEGPLGEQYF
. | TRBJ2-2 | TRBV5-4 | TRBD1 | TGTGCCAGCAGCTCTGGACAGGCAGCGAACACCGGGGAGCTGTTTTTT | CASSSGQAANTGELFF
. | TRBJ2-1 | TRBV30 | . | TGTGCCTGGAGTGCCTCAAGGCTAGACAATGAGCAGTTCTTC | CAWSASRLDNEQFF
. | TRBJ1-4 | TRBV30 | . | TGTGCCTGGAGTGAGGGCCTCGGGGAAAAACTGTTTTTT | CAWSEGLGEKLFF